A selection of T cell receptor beta chains follows, all from one sample in a study of Ad26.COV2.S vaccination and SARS-CoV-2 variants. The protocol was immunoSEQ multiplex PCR, while the TCRdb copy is restricted to in-frame clones and leaves out a portion. The sample shows about 140,000 clones, roughly 89% of them seen only once. The specimen was peripheral blood, collected after recovery from COVID-19. These receptors were taken from a human donor who had recovered from COVID-19. Each CDR3 is given with its conserved first and last residue. The D gene is left open where the match is weak. The size of a clone is reported for some rows only, either as once, few or many, or as a class for expanded clones.

D: NA; J: TRBJ1-5; V: TRBV7-2; size: few; DNA: TGTGCCAGCAGCTACACCCCCGGGTCCATACCAAATCAGCCCCAGCATTTT; CDR3: CASSYTPGSIPNQPQHF
D: NA; J: TRBJ1-2; V: TRBV5-1; size: NA; DNA: TGCGCCAGCAGCTTGGGACACAGCCGAGACTATGGCTACACCTTC; CDR3: CASSLGHSRDYGYTF
D: NA; J: TRBJ1-6; V: TRBV9; size: few; DNA: TGTGCCAGCAGCACTGGACCGTTGATTTCACCCCTCCACTTT; CDR3: CASSTGPLISPLHF
D: TRBD1; J: TRBJ2-5; V: TRBV5-1; size: NA; DNA: TGCGCCAGCTGCCCGGGGGACAGGGCAGAGACCCAGTACTTC; CDR3: CASCPGDRAETQYF
D: NA; J: TRBJ1-6; V: TRBV6-2/TRBV6-3; size: NA; DNA: TGTGCCAGCAGTTTCCTAAGGGCAGGCGGGGTTAATTCACCCCTCCACTTT; CDR3: CASSFLRAGGVNSPLHF
D: TRBD1; J: TRBJ1-4; V: TRBV27; size: NA; DNA: TGTGCCAGCAGTTTTTTACAGGGGGGAGAAAAACTGTTTTTT; CDR3: CASSFLQGGEKLFF
D: TRBD2; J: TRBJ2-5; V: TRBV5-5; size: NA; DNA: TGTGCCAGCAGCTTGGCGGGGGGGCGGGAGACCCAGTACTTC; CDR3: CASSLAGGRETQYF
D: NA; J: TRBJ1-1; V: TRBV30; size: NA; DNA: TGTGCCTGGAGTGTACGGATGGGTTTTGAAGCTTTCTTT; CDR3: CAWSVRMGFEAFF
D: NA; J: TRBJ1-4; V: TRBV28; size: NA; DNA: TGTGCCAGCAGTTTAACTGGCGGGGAACGGGAAAAACTGTTTTTT; CDR3: CASSLTGGEREKLFF
D: NA; J: TRBJ1-6; V: TRBV19; size: NA; DNA: TGTGCCAGTAGTCAAGCAGATTCACCCCTCCACTTT; CDR3: CASSQADSPLHF
D: NA; J: TRBJ1-5; V: TRBV3-1/TRBV3-2; size: NA; DNA: TGTGCCAGCAGCCAAGGACCGCGGAATCAGCCCCAGCATTTT; CDR3: CASSQGPRNQPQHF
D: NA; J: TRBJ1-4; V: TRBV19; size: NA; DNA: TGTGCCAGTAGTCGACGGGGGGAGGAAGAAAAACTGTTTTTT; CDR3: CASSRRGEEEKLFF
D: TRBD1; J: TRBJ2-1; V: TRBV28; size: NA; DNA: TGTGCCATCTCTGAGGGGACAGCCTACAATGAGCAGTTCTTC; CDR3: CAISEGTAYNEQFF
D: NA; J: TRBJ1-5; V: TRBV30; size: NA; DNA: TGTGCCTGCGCGGCGGGCGTTGGGAATAGCAATCAGCCCCAGCATTTT; CDR3: CACAAGVGNSNQPQHF
D: NA; J: TRBJ1-6; V: TRBV7-9; size: NA; DNA: TGTGCCAGCAGCCTGCGACCCTATTCACCCCTCCACTTT; CDR3: CASSLRPYSPLHF
D: NA; J: TRBJ2-4; V: TRBV7-8; size: NA; DNA: TGTGCCAGCAGCCCAGATCCCAACATTCAGTACTTC; CDR3: CASSPDPNIQYF
D: NA; J: TRBJ1-2; V: TRBV6-2/TRBV6-3; size: NA; DNA: TGTGCCAGCAGTTTTTCAGGGTCGTCGGGCTACACCTTC; CDR3: CASSFSGSSGYTF